Sequencing of this T cell receptor beta chain was carried out in a study of immune characteristics of hereditary and idiopathic chronic pancreatitis. The method was immunoSEQ multiplex PCR; TCRdb's version includes in-frame clones alone and lacks a portion of them. The sample records about 9,100 clones, roughly 77% being singletons. Patients having total pancreatectomy with islet autotransplantation provided the chronic pancreatitis pancreas tissue. There are 18 residues in the CDR3. Germline V CDR1 and CDR2: LGHDT, YNNKEL (reference sequence). Trimming shortened V by 0 bases and J by 0 bases, and 14 bases separated the two germline ends.

This rearrangement joins TRBV3-1 (or the pseudogene TRBV3-2) to TRBJ2-2; no definite D call. This TCR derives from a human donor with chronic pancreatitis. Sequencing was performed on pancreas tissue with idiopathic chronic pancreatitis. CDR3 coding DNA: TGTGCCAGCAGCCAAGAGGTTCAGTCGATCGCGAACACCGGGGAGCTGTTTTTT. Translation: CASSQEVQSIANTGELFF.